This TCR beta chain was captured by sequencing in a study of blood T cell repertoires in COVID-19. About the study: Nucleic acid was either cDNA or gDNA, and it came from T cells, B-cell-depleted T cells, or PBMCs.

Libraries were prepared by immunoSEQ multiplex PCR; TCRdb keeps only in-frame clonotypes and omits some of them. The table records about 190,000 clones, roughly 80% of them present only once. The CDR3 covers 16 residues. The germline gives CDR1 LNHDA, CDR2 SQIVND (reference sequence). With 6 bases clipped from V and 5 bases from J, the junction kept 8 bases outside the gene matches. This sequence joins TRBV19 and TRBJ1-5, with 12 bases aligning to TRBD1. Sequencing was performed on peripheral blood. This receptor was taken from a woman in her thirties or forties with acute or convalescent COVID-19. Here the CDR3 DNA reads TGTGCCAGTAGGCCCACGGGACAGGGGGCGCATCAGCCCCAGCATTTT. Protein product: CASRPTGQGAHQPQHF.